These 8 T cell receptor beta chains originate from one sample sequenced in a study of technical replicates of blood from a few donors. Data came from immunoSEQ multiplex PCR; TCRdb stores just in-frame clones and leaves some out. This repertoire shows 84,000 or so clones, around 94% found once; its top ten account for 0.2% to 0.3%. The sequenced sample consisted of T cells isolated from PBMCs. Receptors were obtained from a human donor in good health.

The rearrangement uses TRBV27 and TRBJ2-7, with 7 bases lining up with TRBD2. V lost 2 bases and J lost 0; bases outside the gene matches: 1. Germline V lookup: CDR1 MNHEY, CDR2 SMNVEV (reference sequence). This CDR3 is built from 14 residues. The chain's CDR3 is CASSLSGNSYEQYF. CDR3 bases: TGTGCCAGCAGTTTAAGCGGGAACTCCTACGAGCAGTACTTC.

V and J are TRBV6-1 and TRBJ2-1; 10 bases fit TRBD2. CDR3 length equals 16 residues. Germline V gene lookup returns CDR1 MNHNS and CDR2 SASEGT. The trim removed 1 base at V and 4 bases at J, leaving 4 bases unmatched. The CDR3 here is CASSEGRTSGYNEQFF. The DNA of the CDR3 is TGTGCCAGCAGTGAAGGACGGACTAGCGGTTACAATGAGCAGTTCTTC.

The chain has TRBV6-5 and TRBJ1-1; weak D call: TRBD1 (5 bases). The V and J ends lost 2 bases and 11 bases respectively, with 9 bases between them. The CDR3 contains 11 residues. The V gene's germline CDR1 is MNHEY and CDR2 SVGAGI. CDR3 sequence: CASSYQGWAFF. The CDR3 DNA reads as TGTGCCAGCAGTTACCAGGGTTGGGCTTTCTTT.

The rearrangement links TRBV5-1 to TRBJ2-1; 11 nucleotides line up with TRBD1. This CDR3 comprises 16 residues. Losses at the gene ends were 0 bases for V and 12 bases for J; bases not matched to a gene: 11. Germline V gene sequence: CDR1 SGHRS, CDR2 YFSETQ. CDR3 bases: TGCGCCAGCAGCTTGGCTCCGGGACAGGGGGATATAGTGCAGTTCTTC. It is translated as CASSLAPGQGDIVQFF.

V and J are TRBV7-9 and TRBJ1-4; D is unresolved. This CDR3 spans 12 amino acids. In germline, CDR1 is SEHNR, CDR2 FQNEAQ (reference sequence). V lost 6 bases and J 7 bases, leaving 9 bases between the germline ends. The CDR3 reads CASRRGSEKLFF. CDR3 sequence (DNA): TGTGCCAGCAGGAGAGGGAGTGAAAAACTGTTTTTT.

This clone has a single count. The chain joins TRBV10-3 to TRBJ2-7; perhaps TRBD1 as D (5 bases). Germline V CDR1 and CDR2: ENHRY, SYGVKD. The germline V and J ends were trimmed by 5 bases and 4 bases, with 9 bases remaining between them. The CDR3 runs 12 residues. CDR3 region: CAISSGIYEQYF. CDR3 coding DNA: TGTGCCATCAGTTCAGGGATATACGAGCAGTACTTC.

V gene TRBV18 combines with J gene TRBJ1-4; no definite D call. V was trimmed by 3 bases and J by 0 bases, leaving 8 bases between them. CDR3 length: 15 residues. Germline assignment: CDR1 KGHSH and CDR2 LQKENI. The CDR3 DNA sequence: TGTGCCAGCTCACCGTCCTTTGCAACTAATGAAAAACTGTTTTTT. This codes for CASSPSFATNEKLFF.

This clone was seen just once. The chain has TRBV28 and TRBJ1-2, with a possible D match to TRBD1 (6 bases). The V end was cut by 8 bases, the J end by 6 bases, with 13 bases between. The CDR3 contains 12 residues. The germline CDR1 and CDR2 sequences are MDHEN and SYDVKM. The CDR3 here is CASRDTGNGYTF. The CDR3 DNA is TGTGCCAGCCGAGACACAGGGAATGGCTACACCTTC.